This record covers a single T cell receptor beta chain. Its antigen is still unknown. V lost 5 bases to trimming and J lost 1 base, with 10 bases between them. CDR1 and CDR2 from the germline V gene are SGHTA and FQGTGA. The CDR3 length is 14 residues. Time point described: recipient sample about 28 days before transplant, after cytoreduction. Recipient blood drawn about 28 days pretransplant and days 30, 100, 180 after. The data belong to a study of T cell clonotyping in hematopoietic cell transplantation. Study as a whole: Recipient samples before transplant were obtained post-cytoreduction. Points from the study as a whole: Broader posttransplant TCR repertoire diversity was predicted by graft donor and pretransplant recipient Inverse Simpson Index values. At the given depth, recipient repertoires were over 95% de novo clonotypes.

Repertoires were generated with immunoSEQ multiplex PCR, while TCRdb's copy carries only in-frame clones and drops some. The data hold about 29,000 clones, with roughly 80% observed a single time. The receptor was isolated from a woman aged 25 to 39 with chronic myeloid leukemia. Some clones in this sample may be carry-over from other donors' samples. The starting material was peripheral blood mononuclear cells, obtained before stem cell transplant. The gene calls are TRBV7-3 and TRBJ2-3; D remains unclear. Here the CDR3 DNA reads TGTGCCAGCAGCACCCTAGAGGGCACAGATACGCAGTATTTT. Translating gives CASSTLEGTDTQYF.